Detailed here is one T cell receptor beta chain. Its target is unknown. V trimming: 2 bases; J trimming: 5 bases; junction bases outside the gene matches: 7. Looked up from germline, CDR1 is MDHEN and CDR2 is SYDVKM. CDR3 length: 15 residues. TCRdb passed the 5' RACE reads through MiXCR, listing each CDR3 protein once. The sample holds some 62,000 distinct CDR3 sequences, just under 30% seen once. Notes on the study in general: The larger-cohort validation was restricted to a single TCR beta V-J rearrangement rather than whole repertoires. Tumor memory CD4+ T cell TCR gene usage clustered with blood and lymph node memory CD4+ cells and lymph node naive CD4+ cells. Greatest tumor Treg TCR overlap was with tumor naive CD4+ cells.

Sequencing input: tumor-infiltrating naive CD4+ T cells sorted from the breast tumor. Described subset: naive CD4+ T cells, CD4+CD45RA+CD25-. The chain links TRBV28 to TRBJ1-2; 8 positions agree with TRBD1. This clonotype was obtained from a female donor with breast cancer. This chain's CDR3 is CASSLPGGAGYGYTF. The CDR3 nucleotides are TGTGCCAGCAGTTTACCAGGGGGCGCGGGGTATGGCTACACCTTC.